This T cell receptor (beta chain) was identified in a study of blood T cell repertoires in COVID-19. CDR1 is LGHNA, CDR2 YSLEER, per germline. V dropped 0 bases and J dropped 3 bases, with 14 bases sitting between them. The CDR3 totals 16 residues. The repertoire was sequenced with immunoSEQ multiplex PCR; TCRdb's copy has only in-frame clones and lacks some. The sample records some 380,000 clones, 90% being singletons. Material: peripheral blood. The chain has TRBV4-3 and TRBJ1-2; D not resolved. This TCR was sampled from a man between 18 and 29 years old with active or convalescent COVID-19. CDR3 loop: CASSQDYRPIDYGYTF. The CDR3 DNA is TGCGCCAGCAGCCAAGATTACAGACCCATTGACTATGGCTACACCTTC.